One sample yielded the 4 T cell receptor beta chains listed below, sequenced in a study of blood T cell repertoires in COVID-19. The repertoire was sequenced with immunoSEQ multiplex PCR; TCRdb's copy has only in-frame clones and lacks some. Of a few hundred thousand clones listed, 80% to 85% are singletons. Input material: PBMCs or T cells enriched from blood (not recorded which). The receptors were sampled from a woman between 40 and 50 years old who had recovered from COVID-19.

The chain couples TRBV24-1 to TRBJ2-7; D call uncertain. The V and J ends lost 4 bases and 2 bases respectively, with 11 bases between them. Germline CDR1 and CDR2: KGHDR and SFDVKD. The CDR3 covers 14 residues. The CDR3 DNA follows: TGTGCCACCAGTGACTCCCAAATAGCCTACGAGCAGTACTTC. Translating gives CATSDSQIAYEQYF.

V and J are TRBV21-1 and TRBJ2-7; the listed D gene, TRBD2, was not tested against the DNA. TRBV21-1 is noted as a pseudogene. This CDR3 contains 15 residues. CDR3 DNA: TGTGCCAGCCAGAGCGGTGGTTCGAGCTCCTACGAGCAGTACGTC. This encodes CASQSGGSSSYEQYV.

This clone was picked up one time. The chain employs TRBV28 and TRBJ2-7; the match to TRBD2 covers 9 bases. This CDR3 is built from 16 residues. Germline CDR1 is MDHEN and CDR2 is SYDVKM. V shed 3 bases and J 3 bases; nucleotides not matched to a gene: 9. The CDR3 loop reads CASSFEGGTSSYEQYF. Here the CDR3 DNA reads TGTGCCAGCAGTTTCGAGGGCGGGACTAGCAGCTACGAGCAGTACTTC.

The chain uses TRBV27 and TRBJ1-1; TRBD1 aligns across 9 bases. With 4 bases clipped from V and 3 bases from J, the junction kept 9 bases outside the gene matches. CDR1 and CDR2 from the germline V gene are MNHEY and SMNVEV (reference sequence). This CDR3 region has 16 residues. The CDR3 DNA is TGTGCCAGCAGTTCTATAGTTGGGACAGGGTACACTGAAGCTTTCTTT. The encoded protein is CASSSIVGTGYTEAFF.